The T cell receptor beta chain under discussion was sequenced for a study of blood T cell repertoires in COVID-19. Turning to the study itself: Nucleic acid was either cDNA or gDNA, and it came from T cells, B-cell-depleted T cells, or PBMCs.

Self-reported history from a screening survey and questionnaire set each donor's cohort. Authors' processing steps: Quantification of nucleated cells was approximated via reference gene primer amplification. TCRdb keeps only in-frame clones here, not all; method: immunoSEQ multiplex PCR. V and J calls plus clone size are reproduced from that table; the DNA served to infer D and trimming. The sample holds some 390,000 clones, 80% to 90% seen once. This clone was counted at least ten times. CDR3 length: 16 amino acids. Germline-derived CDR1 and CDR2 are SGHRS and YFSETQ. V was trimmed by 0 bases and J by 4 bases, leaving 13 bases between them.

The receptor was isolated from a young man who had recovered from COVID-19. Sequencing was carried out using PBMCs or T cells enriched from blood (not recorded which). The J gene is TRBJ2-2, the V gene TRBV5-1; D might be TRBD1 (5 bases). DNA for the CDR3: TGCGCCAGCAGCTTGGTTGCCAGGGCGCCCACCGGGGAGCTGTTTTTT. Protein sequence: CASSLVARAPTGELFF.